The 3 T cell receptor beta chains below were found in one sample sequenced in a study of TIL therapy for anti-PD-1-resistant metastatic lung cancer. The immunoSEQ assay was v3. Profiled with immunoSEQ multiplex PCR; TCRdb holds only in-frame clones, not every one. The sample contains 55,000 to 60,000 clones, about 73% of which appear only once. Time point of the sample: pre-treatment sample, taken before nivolumab and TIL therapy. The sequences come from blood, collected at baseline. All receptors derive from a person aged 30 to 80 with non-small cell lung cancer.

V usage is TRBV6-5 and J usage is TRBJ2-1, with 9 nucleotides matching TRBD2. The germline V gene has CDR1 MNHEY and CDR2 SVGAGI. The CDR3 is made up of 15 amino acids. Trimming took 0 bases from V and 6 from J; bases not matched to a gene: 3. CDR3 sequence reads: CASSYSAGGFNEQFF. CDR3 in DNA: TGTGCCAGCAGTTACTCCGCGGGGGGGTTCAATGAGCAGTTCTTC.

V usage is TRBV2 and J usage is TRBJ1-2; TRBD1 matches at 7 bases. J was trimmed by 7 bases and V by 6 bases; bases with no gene match: 11. CDR3 length: 14 amino acids. Germline V gives CDR1 SNHLY, CDR2 FYNNEI. The CDR3 DNA follows: TGTGCCAGCAGGGGCGGGACAGCGGTGGGTGGCTACACCTTC. Its translation: CASRGGTAVGGYTF.

The V gene is TRBV6-5, the J gene TRBJ1-1; 7 bases map to TRBD1. Germline lookup yields CDR1 MNHEY and CDR2 SVGAGI. Trimming took 2 bases from V and 1 from J; bases not matched to a gene: 7. The CDR3 is 16 amino acids. DNA for the CDR3: TGTGCCAGCAGTTACGCGACAGGGTTAGGGAACACTGAAGCTTTCTTT. The encoded protein is CASSYATGLGNTEAFF.